Sequencing of this TCR beta chain was carried out in a study of T cell responses to AZD1222 COVID-19 vaccine. Germline V gene sequence: CDR1 MNHEY, CDR2 SMNVEV (reference sequence). This CDR3 has 17 residues. J was trimmed by 4 bases and V by 1 base; bases with no gene match: 9. The table came from immunoSEQ multiplex PCR; TCRdb's copy has only in-frame clones and leaves some out. The sample contains some 150,000 clones, around 90% of which appear only once. This specimen was peripheral blood, taken on day 0 of AZD1222 vaccination. This TCR was sampled from an adult in good health. V usage is TRBV27 and J usage is TRBJ2-3; 9 nucleotides line up with TRBD1. The chain's CDR3 is CASSLYAGTGLADTQYF. CDR3 DNA: TGTGCCAGCAGTTTATACGCCGGGACAGGGTTGGCAGATACGCAGTATTTT.